Below, 2 T cell receptor beta chains from the same sample are listed, as sequenced in a study of blood T cell repertoires in COVID-19. Assay: immunoSEQ multiplex PCR; the TCRdb copy retains only in-frame clones and omits some. The sample lists tens of thousands of clones; roughly 82% were seen once. Sample: peripheral blood. These receptor sequences come from a human donor in a cohort sampled during active COVID-19.

The rearrangement uses TRBV5-4 and TRBJ2-2, with D possibly being TRBD2 (5 bases). Trimming stripped 3 bases from V and 5 bases from J, with 11 bases between. The CDR3 sequence is 14 residues long. The germline V gene encodes CDR1 SGHNT and CDR2 YYREEE (reference sequence). The CDR3 nucleotides read TGTGCCAGCAGCTCCCGTGGAGGAACCGGGGAGCTGTTTTTT. Its protein is CASSSRGGTGELFF.

This clone was seen at least ten times. The chain couples TRBV11-3 to TRBJ1-1, with a tentative D call TRBD1 (6 bases). V lost 0 bases, J lost 2 bases, and 13 bases lay in between. Germline values: CDR1 SGHNT, CDR2 YENEEA. CDR3 length: 16 residues. CDR3 region: CASSLDGRGGNTEAFF. The DNA of the CDR3 is TGTGCCAGCAGCTTAGATGGTCGAGGGGGTAACACTGAAGCTTTCTTT.